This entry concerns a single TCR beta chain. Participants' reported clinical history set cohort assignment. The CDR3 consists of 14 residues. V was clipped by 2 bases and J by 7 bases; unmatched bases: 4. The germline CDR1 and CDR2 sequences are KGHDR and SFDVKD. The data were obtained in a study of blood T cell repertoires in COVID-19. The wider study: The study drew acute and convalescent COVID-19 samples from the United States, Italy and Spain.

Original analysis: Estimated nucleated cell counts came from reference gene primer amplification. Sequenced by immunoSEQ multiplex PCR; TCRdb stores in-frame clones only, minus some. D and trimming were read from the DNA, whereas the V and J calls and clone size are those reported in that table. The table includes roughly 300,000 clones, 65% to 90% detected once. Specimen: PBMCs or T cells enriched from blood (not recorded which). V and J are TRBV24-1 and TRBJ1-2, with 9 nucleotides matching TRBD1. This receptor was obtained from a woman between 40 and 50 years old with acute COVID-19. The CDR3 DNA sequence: TGTGCCACCAGTGATTGGAGGGGACAGGGTGGCTACACCTTC. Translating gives CATSDWRGQGGYTF.